This note documents a single TCR beta chain sequence. Its target is unknown. A much larger clone lies one base from this, so it may be a read error. Template-switch 5'RACE cDNA synthesis added a 10-nucleotide unique molecular identifier. From the 5' RACE reads, TCRdb called clonotypes with MiXCR, one entry per CDR3 protein. This table holds under 75,000 distinct CDR3 sequences, 3% to 4% found once. This CDR3 comprises 15 residues. The sample originates from a study of neurological immune-mediated disorders. Study-wide findings and caveats: Association with the multiple sclerosis repertoire cluster was not found for any clinical or MRI feature. Sharing of CDR3 amino acid sequences among expanded clones across subjects was absent, suggesting private repertoires in all groups.

The V call is TRBV12-3 or TRBV12-4, the J call TRBJ1-5; weak D call: TRBD1 (5 bases). The receptor was derived from a woman aged 60-75 years with multiple sclerosis. Sequenced: PBMCs. The CDR3 here is CASSSLQVTNQHQHF. The CDR3 nucleotides are TGTGCCAGCAGTTCGCTACAGGTGACCAATCAGCACCAGCATTTT.